The sequence of this TCR beta chain was determined in a study of cytomegalovirus exposure and HLA in healthy donors (dated by TCRdb to about 2017). At the level of the whole study: An earlier analysis of some 600 of the donors reported about 280 Gb of sequence data and 117 million unique TCR beta sequences obtained from 150 million to 200 million T cells. About 300 gigabases of sequencing data and tens of millions of unique TCR sequences were included in an early release covering roughly 700 HLA-typed donors. The genetic ancestry cluster associated with self-reported Caucasian donors included 70% to 85% of the roughly 380 genotyped donors. The study aimed to test whether cataloging public T cell receptors could reveal signatures of past pathogen exposure. The study profiled the T cell repertoires of hundreds of subjects by immunosequencing and related them to cytomegalovirus serostatus. A separate validation cohort of about 110 different subjects was used in addition to the roughly 620-subject first cohort. The study combined high-throughput TCR immunosequencing, statistical association of individual TCRs with disease status, and machine learning to predict cytomegalovirus infection status. A later analysis re-examined previously published TCR beta repertoires from just over 650 donors and added high-resolution HLA genotyping to investigate patterns of TCR occurrence. In the later analysis, no new phenotypic data were used to find candidate immune exposures; instead, reliance was placed on TCR beta sequences and their occurrence across donors. To decide whether each TCR beta V gene segment behaved as functional or pseudogenic, an earlier analysis of approximately 620 of the donors relied on high-throughput TCR beta sequencing. Donor age, sex, ethnicity and CMV serostatus were collected together with the repertoire data. In a later genetic analysis, genome-wide SNP genotypes for about 65% of the roughly 700 donors were used, and that subset was treated as a discovery cohort. All discovery cohort repertoires had been generated using a single sequencing platform. HLA typing included class I and class II loci at four-digit resolution. The number of donors typed differed by locus, with about 620-630 for A, B, C, DRB1 and DQB1, roughly 520 for DQA1, some 570 for DPA1, and around 460 for DPB1. Because of strong linkage in the cohort, roughly five DR-DQ haplotypes were treated as single units for association and clustering. Among about 360 genotyped donors of the cohort, an average of roughly 240,000 unique TCR beta nucleotide sequences were sequenced per donor, roughly 18% of them non-productive.

The cohort was made up of about 670 healthy bone marrow donors. All cohort members were sampled while nominally healthy, although unrecorded immune exposures were likely present. The donor tested CMV seronegative, placing the donor among the 350 or so seronegative members of the cohort. Every donor gave a peripheral blood sample, and the peripheral blood mononuclear cells from that sample were used for TCR beta sequencing. The Qiagen DNeasy Blood Extraction Kit was used to extract genomic DNA from the blood cell samples. Library preparation was by the immunoSEQ multiplex PCR assay. For the multiplex PCR, a mixture combining 60 forward primers for TCR Vbeta segments and 13 reverse primers for TCR Jbeta segments was used. Amplification of the CDR3 region of rearranged TCR beta genes was performed with a multiplex PCR assay on genomic DNA. The amplified TCR beta libraries were sequenced on the Illumina HiSeq System as 87-base-pair reads. The published analysis was carried out like this. In a later analysis, approximately 74 million unique TCR beta chains were counted across the 666 repertoires, and approximately 11 million of these chains were shared by at least two donors. Raw reads were error-corrected and collapsed into unique sequences with a nearest-neighbor algorithm that merged closely related sequences to remove PCR and sequencing errors. CDR3 sequences were aligned to IMGT reference sequences to assign V, D and J gene segments. Each retained sequence needed at least a six-nucleotide match to both a V gene segment and a J gene segment. A rearrangement counted as productive if the CDR3 had no stop codons and remained in frame with V and J, and every other rearrangement counted as non-productive. Following IMGT convention, CDR3 was defined as the stretch from the second conserved V-encoded cysteine to the conserved J-encoded phenylalanine. The earlier analysis of approximately 590 of the donors excluded any sequence lacking an unambiguous match to a single V gene segment. In an earlier analysis of approximately 560 of the donors, a V segment was called functional when productive rearrangements were above 56.7%, and segregating when the standard deviation between donors exceeded 5%. A statistical classification framework was built for diagnosing cytomegalovirus status from the catalog of TCR beta chain sequences. V and J gene assignment, in a later analysis, came from comparing TCR nucleotide sequences with IMGT/GENE-DB human TR gene sequences. A later analysis assigned CDR3 sequences and most-parsimonious VDJ recombination scenarios with the TCRdist pipeline. In a later analysis, each TCR beta chain was defined by its CDR3 amino acid sequence together with its V-gene family, and reads without a unique V-gene family were excluded. In a later analysis, around 650 highly shared, low-generation-probability nucleotide sequences were removed to address suspected cross-contamination and a sequencing artifact. A later analysis calculated a clonal expansion index for each public chain from normalized within-repertoire ranks of inferred template counts. Generation probabilities in a later analysis came from a VDJ recombination model fitted to out-of-frame rearrangements, and those results were checked against IGoR. In a later analysis, hypergeometric tests were used to score TCR-TCR, TCR-HLA and TCR-CMV co-occurrence, with a repertoire-size bias correction applied to TCR pairs. To estimate false discovery rates, a later analysis permuted the HLA or CMV assignments 20 times. A later analysis grouped co-occurring TCRs with DBSCAN, adding TCRdist sequence similarity when clustering within HLA-allele-positive subsets. Co-occurrence clustering excluded repertoires with fewer than 30,000 or more than 120,000 public chains, plus five with anomalous nucleotide sharing. What TCRdb holds here is the immuneACCESS table cut down to in-frame rearrangements. Part of the clones is not present; checked against another copy, under half of the missing clones reflect an unresolved V gene, and the others are unexplained. D and trimming come from the DNA, and the V and J calls and clone size come from that table. Present in this sample are under 80,000 clones, 70% to 75% of which were seen just once. The ten largest clones take up under 7% of the sample.

Broad study findings and their caveats: Linkage disequilibrium might explain the correlated functional status among segregating V segments, but an unknown experimental factor could not be excluded. HLA typing was unavailable for some donors at each locus, so association tests used only the typed subset. In the study, some 160 TCR beta chains were listed as associated with cytomegalovirus. A later genetic analysis reported fewer N-insertions in productive TCRs among donors in an Asian-associated ancestry cluster than the roughly 700-donor mean. The classifier was reported to diagnose cytomegalovirus status with high specificity and sensitivity in both the original cohort and the validation cohort. Because counts were too low, under 20 rarely observed V segments, including chromosome 9 orphons, were left out of the earlier analysis of approximately 500 of the donors. A cluster of highly shared sequence variants was judged likely to represent a technical artifact of the sequencing pipeline. A later analysis reported that several top co-occurrence clusters appeared linked to parvovirus B19, influenza, CMV and Epstein-Barr virus. According to the authors, the approach could potentially be generalized to other disease states and immunological phenotypes. A later analysis found that TCR association rates varied across HLA loci, with DRB1 alleles showing the most associated TCRs and HLA-C alleles the fewest. Most TCR sequences were seen in very few donors, while some public TCRs were found in many individuals. In vitro tests confirmed that a few of the cytomegalovirus-associated TCR beta chains recognize cytomegalovirus antigens. Roughly uniform sequencing depth across donors was assumed in presence/absence analyses, although this assumption may not hold. A further reported finding was that TCR beta sequences accurately predicted the HLA-A and HLA-B alleles for most subjects in the first cohort. In a later analysis, some 18,000 TCR beta sequences were associated with specific HLA alleles at a false discovery rate of 0.05. Most CMV-associated TCR beta chains appeared to be HLA-restricted in a later analysis, and the HLA associations seemed to be driven largely by CMV exposure. Broadly in line with IMGT annotations, most TCR beta V segments showed up in productive rearrangements about 87% or about 30% of the time in an earlier analysis of around 550 of the donors. In this cohort, only TCR beta chains were sequenced, and detectable features were limited by the absence of alpha or paired-chain data. Strong co-occurrence of HLA alleles, especially DR and DQ, made assigning TCR associations to individual alleles difficult. In a later analysis, HLA-associated TCR beta chains were found to be more clonally expanded and to have lower generation probabilities than equally common non-associated chains. A later genetic analysis associated a missense DCLRE1C variant with V-gene and J-gene trimming of TCR beta chains, and an independent cohort replicated the association. CMV serostatus was the only immune exposure information available for the cohort.

To note about this clone: It lacks a known antigen. One base away there is no much larger clone; base qualities are not given.

Sequenced: PBMCs. This receptor was obtained from a woman younger than 45 in good health and CMV-seronegative.

This receptor carries the CDR3 CASRKRQGEPYGYTF. The DNA is TGTGCCAGCAGAAAAAGACAGGGGGAACCCTATGGCTACACCTTC. The chain employs TRBV7-2 and TRBJ1-2; 9 central nucleotides agree with TRBD1. Here V drops 6 bases and J drops 4 bases, and the junction holds 9 bases not matched to any gene. The germline V gene supplies CDR1 SGHTA and CDR2 FQGNSA. Taken from cysteine to phenylalanine, the CDR3 has 15 residues. CDR3 DNA only is kept here, 45 bases in frame from base 1.